This T cell receptor beta chain came from a study of regulatory T cells in long-lasting Graves disease. Study information: New Graves' disease cases had less than 3 months of antithyroid drugs.

Time point meaning: newly diagnosed GD, antithyroid drugs for less than 3 months. The authors made the TCR library using RNA they extracted from PBMCs. This clonotype was counted at least ten times. Researchers made TCR beta libraries by using iRepertoire HTBI primers and running Arm-PCR on CDR3 regions. One entry per CDR3 protein results from TCRdb running MiXCR on the multiplex PCR reads. The sample lists fewer than 650,000 distinct CDR3 sequences; less than 20% were seen once. Trimming pared 2 bases from V and 8 bases from J, leaving 12 bases between. This CDR3 spans 13 amino acids. The V gene's germline CDR1 is MDHEN and CDR2 SYDVKM. The sample was also reused in another study, on T cells in Graves' hyperthyroidism and ophthalmopathy.

This chain links TRBV28 with TRBJ1-1; D unclear. Sequencing used peripheral blood mononuclear cells (PBMCs), obtained at new diagnosis, from a patient treated with antithyroid drugs. This receptor was identified in a woman in her thirties with Graves disease. CDR3 amino acids: CASSLILGSEAFF. In nucleotides, the CDR3 is TGTGCCAGCAGTTTAATTCTGGGCTCAGAAGCTTTCTTT.